Listed below are T cell receptor beta chains from one sample, sequenced in a study of T cell responses to AZD1222 COVID-19 vaccine. Repertoires were generated with immunoSEQ multiplex PCR, while TCRdb's copy carries only in-frame clones and drops some. The sample has about 66,000 clones, around 89% seen once. The source was peripheral blood, collected 28 days after the second dose of the MenACWY control vaccine. Receptor source: an adult who received the MenACWY meningococcal vaccine as a control. The CDR3 runs from the conserved cysteine through the conserved F or W. The order of the fields is clone size, D gene, V gene, J gene, CDR3 DNA, CDR3 protein. The D gene is left open where the match is weak. Not every row has a clone size; where given, it reads once, few, many or a size class.

clone_size: NA
d_call: TRBD1
v_call: TRBV6-5
j_call: TRBJ1-4
cdr3_nt: TGTGCCAGCAGTTACTCAAGACAGGGAGATGAAAAACTGTTTTTT
cdr3_aa: CASSYSRQGDEKLFF

clone_size: NA
d_call: TRBD1
v_call: TRBV2
j_call: TRBJ1-4
cdr3_nt: TGTGCCAGCAGGGAAACAGGGGCTGCAACTAATGAAAAACTGTTTTTT
cdr3_aa: CASRETGAATNEKLFF

clone_size: NA
d_call: NA
v_call: TRBV5-1
j_call: TRBJ2-3
cdr3_nt: TGCGCCAGCAGCTTGGTCGCCTGGCCCACAGATACGCAGTATTTT
cdr3_aa: CASSLVAWPTDTQYF

clone_size: NA
d_call: TRBD1
v_call: TRBV27
j_call: TRBJ2-6
cdr3_nt: TGTGCCAGCAGTACAGGGGGAAGTGGGGCCAACGTCCTGACTTTC
cdr3_aa: CASSTGGSGANVLTF

clone_size: NA
d_call: NA
v_call: TRBV5-4
j_call: TRBJ2-1
cdr3_nt: TGTGCCAGCAGCTTGAAGGTCCACTCCTACAATGAGCAGTTCTTC
cdr3_aa: CASSLKVHSYNEQFF

clone_size: NA
d_call: NA
v_call: TRBV7-9
j_call: TRBJ1-3
cdr3_nt: TGTGCCAGTGATCTAAACTCTGGAGACACCATATATTTT
cdr3_aa: CASDLNSGDTIYF

clone_size: once
d_call: NA
v_call: TRBV4-1
j_call: TRBJ1-5
cdr3_nt: TGCGCCAGCAGCCCATCGGTCTTGCGAAATCAGCCCCAGCATTTT
cdr3_aa: CASSPSVLRNQPQHF

clone_size: NA
d_call: TRBD1
v_call: TRBV24-1
j_call: TRBJ1-1
cdr3_nt: TGTGCCACCAGTGAGGGGACAGGCGACATGAACACTGAAGCTTTCTTT
cdr3_aa: CATSEGTGDMNTEAFF

clone_size: NA
d_call: NA
v_call: TRBV19
j_call: TRBJ1-5
cdr3_nt: TGTGCCAGTAGCCCTCTGGGGGAGGGGGTAACGCCCCAGCATTTT
cdr3_aa: CASSPLGEGVTPQHF

clone_size: few
d_call: NA
v_call: TRBV7-9
j_call: TRBJ2-2
cdr3_nt: TGTGCCAGCAGCCCCTGGGGGACTTCCGACACCGGGGAGCTGTTTTTT
cdr3_aa: CASSPWGTSDTGELFF

clone_size: NA
d_call: TRBD1
v_call: TRBV6-5
j_call: TRBJ1-2
cdr3_nt: TGTGCCAGCAGTTTGAAACGGGACAGCTATGGCTACACCTTC
cdr3_aa: CASSLKRDSYGYTF

clone_size: NA
d_call: NA
v_call: TRBV16
j_call: TRBJ1-2
cdr3_nt: TGTGCCAGCAGCCATGGGGGACGGGGAGTCTATGGCTACACCTTC
cdr3_aa: CASSHGGRGVYGYTF

clone_size: NA
d_call: TRBD2
v_call: TRBV28
j_call: TRBJ2-3
cdr3_nt: TGTGCCAGCAGTTTTAGCGGGACAACAGATACGCAGTATTTT
cdr3_aa: CASSFSGTTDTQYF

clone_size: NA
d_call: NA
v_call: TRBV4-3
j_call: TRBJ1-2
cdr3_nt: TGCGCCAGCAGCCAAGAAATCCTCCTATCGGGCGGCTACACCTTC
cdr3_aa: CASSQEILLSGGYTF

clone_size: NA
d_call: NA
v_call: TRBV6-6
j_call: TRBJ2-2
cdr3_nt: TGTGCCAGCAGTTTCGACCCGAACTGGGTAACCGGGGAGCTGTTTTTT
cdr3_aa: CASSFDPNWVTGELFF

clone_size: NA
d_call: NA
v_call: TRBV10-3
j_call: TRBJ2-5
cdr3_nt: TGTGCCATCAGTGTGGGGCTTGGGGCGGCAGAGACCCAGTACTTC
cdr3_aa: CAISVGLGAAETQYF

clone_size: NA
d_call: NA
v_call: TRBV29-1
j_call: TRBJ1-4
cdr3_nt: TGCAGCTGCCGGAGGGGGAATGAAAAACTGTTTTTT
cdr3_aa: CSCRRGNEKLFF

clone_size: NA
d_call: TRBD1
v_call: TRBV29-1
j_call: TRBJ1-5
cdr3_nt: TGCAGCGTTGACTCAGGGACAGGGGGCAATCAGCCCCAGCATTTT
cdr3_aa: CSVDSGTGGNQPQHF

clone_size: NA
d_call: NA
v_call: TRBV24-1
j_call: TRBJ2-7
cdr3_nt: TGTGCCACCAGTGATTTTTACGAGCAGTACTTC
cdr3_aa: CATSDFYEQYF

clone_size: NA
d_call: TRBD2
v_call: TRBV4-1
j_call: TRBJ2-3
cdr3_nt: TGCGCCAGCAGCCGGGGCCGGGTAGCGGGCCTCCCGGATACGCAGTATTTT
cdr3_aa: CASSRGRVAGLPDTQYF

clone_size: NA
d_call: NA
v_call: TRBV7-9
j_call: TRBJ2-5
cdr3_nt: TGTGCCAGCAGCTCGACAGCCCAAGAGACCCAGTACTTC
cdr3_aa: CASSSTAQETQYF

clone_size: few
d_call: NA
v_call: TRBV7-9
j_call: TRBJ1-6
cdr3_nt: TGTGCCAGCAGTTTGGAAAACTCACCCCTCCACTTT
cdr3_aa: CASSLENSPLHF

clone_size: once
d_call: NA
v_call: TRBV30
j_call: TRBJ1-2
cdr3_nt: TGTGCCTGGAGTGCGGCCCTATCATATGGCTACACCTTC
cdr3_aa: CAWSAALSYGYTF

clone_size: NA
d_call: TRBD1
v_call: TRBV2
j_call: TRBJ1-2
cdr3_nt: TGTGCCAGCCGGGACAGGGTAATTCGCGGCTACACCTTC
cdr3_aa: CASRDRVIRGYTF